What follows is one TCR beta chain and its context. Some clones are missing from TCRdb's copy, which holds only in-frame ones; the method was immunoSEQ multiplex PCR. The sample lists over 55,000 clones; around four fifths were seen once. This sample stems from a study of blood T cell repertoires in COVID-19. Germline values: CDR1 MNHEY, CDR2 SVGEGT. The trim removed 2 bases at V and 6 bases at J, leaving 2 bases unmatched. This CDR3 is built from 13 residues. The TCR sequence derives from a man between 45 and 60 years old with active COVID-19. The sequenced material came from peripheral blood. This chain joins TRBV6-2 or TRBV6-3 and TRBJ2-7, with 9 bases that match TRBD1. CDR3 region: CASSYPQGAEQYF. The DNA of the CDR3 is TGTGCCAGCAGTTACCCACAGGGGGCCGAGCAGTACTTC.